The T cell receptor (beta chain) under discussion was sequenced for a study of T-cell memory formation after mild COVID-19. Using its own MiXCR run on the 5' RACE reads, TCRdb lists one record per CDR3 protein. In the table there are about 190,000 distinct CDR3 sequences, 15% to 20% of which are singletons. The germline V and J ends were trimmed by 4 bases and 2 bases, with 9 bases remaining between them. The CDR3 is 13 residues long. Germline V CDR1 and CDR2: DFQATT, SNEGSKA (reference sequence). Study-wide results and caveats: Day 15 to 85 contracting clones showed balanced CD4/CD8; later expanders leaned CD4+.

This clonotype occurred many times. Antigen unknown. Sequenced input: PBMCs or a T cell subset sorted from them (not recorded which). This TCR was recovered from an adult woman who had mild COVID-19 (a few samples of this study predate the infection). Cell type and time point are not known. The chain links TRBV20-1 to TRBJ1-3; D is unclear. CDR3 nucleotide sequence: TGCAGTGCTATCTGGAATCCTGGAAACACCATATATTTT. Translating gives CSAIWNPGNTIYF.